The T cell receptor (beta chain) described here comes from a study of OX40 agonist ivuxolimab in advanced cancers. Study details: Intravenous ivuxolimab at 0.01 to 10 mg/kg was given to patients every 2 weeks. Study-level results: At 0.1 to 3.0 mg/kg and by week 6, clonal expansion occurred in CD4+ and CD8+ blood T cells.

A remark on this clone: Its cognate antigen is unknown.

J lost 3 bases, V lost 1 base, and 5 bases had no gene match. The CDR3 covers 16 residues. The germline V gene encodes CDR1 SGHTA and CDR2 FQGNSA. The repertoire was sequenced with immunoSEQ multiplex PCR; TCRdb's copy has only in-frame clones and lacks some. Here the sample spans 60,000 to 85,000 clones, nearly 90% being singletons. J is TRBJ2-7 and V is TRBV7-2; TRBD1 aligns across 11 bases. The clonotype originates from an adult with an advanced solid tumor such as melanoma, head and neck, liver or kidney cancer. Specimen: CD4+ or CD8+ T cells sorted from blood, collected in a trial of the OX40 agonist ivuxolimab. The CDR3 region has the DNA TGTGCCAGCAGCTTAGGAGGGGGGACAGGGGGCTACGAGCAGTACTTC. It specifies CASSLGGGTGGYEQYF.